The 23 T cell receptor beta chains below were found in one sample sequenced in a study of T cell responses to AZD1222 COVID-19 vaccine. Method: immunoSEQ multiplex PCR; TCRdb's copy keeps in-frame clones and lacks some. The repertoire holds around 150,000 clones, with about 93% as singletons. The input for sequencing was peripheral blood, taken on day 0 of AZD1222 vaccination. These receptors were taken from an adult in good health.

This chain links TRBV7-9 with TRBJ2-4; D may be TRBD2 (7 bases). Germline values: CDR1 SEHNR, CDR2 FQNEAQ (reference sequence). V lost 3 bases and J 9 bases, leaving 21 bases between the germline ends. This CDR3 spans 16 amino acids. CDR3 protein: CASSFGGPRDRGIQYF. In DNA form, the CDR3 reads TGTGCCAGCAGCTTCGGGGGGCCTCGTGATCGAGGCATTCAGTACTTC.

The chain joins TRBV27 to TRBJ1-3; possible D gene TRBD1, 6 bases. V shed 9 bases and J shed 0 bases, with 9 bases lying between them. The V gene's germline CDR1 is MNHEY and CDR2 SMNVEV (reference sequence). CDR3 length: 13 residues. CDR3 region: CASRGHSGNTIYF. CDR3 bases: TGTGCCAGTCGGGGGCACTCTGGAAACACCATATATTTT.

J is TRBJ1-2 and V is TRBV9; 7 bases align to TRBD1. The CDR3 extends over 15 amino acids. Losses at the gene ends were 0 bases for V and 6 bases for J; bases not matched to a gene: 8. The germline CDR1 and CDR2 sequences are SGDLS and YYNGEE. CDR3 loop: CASSVASGGIDGYTF. The CDR3 DNA is TGTGCCAGCAGCGTAGCTTCAGGGGGTATTGATGGCTACACCTTC.

The gene calls are TRBV19 and TRBJ1-2, with D perhaps TRBD1 (6 bases). The V gene's germline CDR1 is LNHDA and CDR2 SQIVND (reference sequence). This CDR3 is built from 15 residues. V lost 4 bases and J lost 4, with 16 bases in between. CDR3 sequence: CASSNVAGTSYGYTF. CDR3 nucleotides: TGTGCCAGTAGTAACGTAGCGGGGACAAGCTATGGCTACACCTTC.

V usage is TRBV21-1 and J usage is TRBJ2-1; TRBD2 is the table's D call and was not checked against the DNA. TRBV21-1 is labeled a pseudogene. CDR3 length: 14 amino acids. The CDR3 DNA sequence: TGTGCCAAACTCACTAGCCAGGTATACAATGAGCAGTTCTTC. This gives the protein CAKLTSQVYNEQFF.

V and J are TRBV7-6 and TRBJ2-7; D not resolved. Germline lookup yields CDR1 SGHVS and CDR2 FNYEAQ. The V end lost 5 bases, the J end lost 0 bases, and 17 bases lay between the germline ends. The CDR3 is made up of 16 amino acids. The CDR3 DNA reads TGTGCCAGCAGCCCCTTCGACTCACCGAGCTCCTACGAGCAGTACTTC. It codes for CASSPFDSPSSYEQYF.

The rearrangement links TRBV10-3 to TRBJ2-1; 14 bases align to TRBD2. Trimming at V came to 4 bases and at J to 4 bases, leaving 3 bases not matched to a gene. The CDR3 is 16 amino acids. CDR1 is ENHRY, CDR2 SYGVKD, per germline. This chain's CDR3 is CAISATSGRGYNEQFF. The CDR3 region has the DNA TGTGCCATCAGTGCGACTAGCGGGAGGGGTTACAATGAGCAGTTCTTC.

This clone was detected a few times. J is TRBJ2-1 and V is TRBV21-1; the table's D gene call, TRBD2, was not cross checked with the DNA. TRBV21-1 is a pseudogene. The CDR3 has 18 amino acids. CDR3 nucleotides: TGTGCCACCCGCAAGGGGCGGGAGTGTGATCGGCCCTACAATGAGCAGTTCTTC. Amino acids: CATRKGRECDRPYNEQFF.

This clone was seen just once. The genes are TRBV29-1 and TRBJ2-7, with D possibly TRBD2 on 5 matching bases. The germline V gene encodes CDR1 SQVTM and CDR2 ANQGSEA. CDR3 length: 12 residues. The V end lost 8 bases, the J end lost 2 bases, and 13 bases lay between the germline ends. Written as DNA, the CDR3 is TGCAGCCTGACTCGGGGAACCTACGAGCAGTACTTC. This translates into CSLTRGTYEQYF.

This chain links TRBV19 with TRBJ2-3; TRBD2 agrees at 10 bases. CDR3 length equals 14 residues. V trimming: 3 bases; J trimming: 5 bases; junction bases outside the gene matches: 2. CDR1 and CDR2 from the germline V gene are LNHDA and SQIVND (reference sequence). CDR3 sequence reads: CASSIASGRDTQYF. CDR3 DNA sequence: TGTGCCAGTAGTATTGCTAGCGGGAGAGATACGCAGTATTTT.

The V and J genes are TRBV18 and TRBJ1-1; D is unresolved. Trimming shortened V by 5 bases and J by 2 bases, and 6 bases separated the two germline ends. CDR3 size: 12 residues. Germline CDR1 and CDR2: KGHSH and LQKENI. CDR3 protein: CASSTVNTEAFF. The CDR3 DNA sequence: TGTGCCAGCTCAACAGTAAACACTGAAGCTTTCTTT.

This clone is a singleton in its sample. The V call is TRBV6-5, the J call TRBJ2-5, with D possibly being TRBD2 (5 bases). V lost 2 bases and J 7 bases, leaving 11 bases between the germline ends. CDR3 size: 13 residues. Per germline, CDR1 MNHEY and CDR2 SVGAGI. CDR3 sequence reads: CASSYNREGTQYF. As DNA, the CDR3 is TGTGCCAGCAGTTACAACCGGGAAGGGACCCAGTACTTC.

A single count supports this clone. V gene TRBV19 combines with J gene TRBJ2-5, with 8 bases that match TRBD1. Trimming cost V 2 bases and J 6 bases; bases outside gene matches: 11. Germline values: CDR1 LNHDA, CDR2 SQIVND (reference sequence). This CDR3 is 16 amino acids long. The chain's CDR3 is CASSISGGGWGKTQYF. The CDR3 DNA reads as TGTGCCAGTAGTATATCAGGGGGCGGCTGGGGAAAGACCCAGTACTTC.

The J gene is TRBJ2-7, the V gene TRBV6-5, with D possibly being TRBD2 (6 bases). Germline assignment: CDR1 MNHEY and CDR2 SVGAGI. CDR3 length equals 15 residues. With 0 bases removed from V and 1 base from J, the gap between germline ends came to 10 bases. The chain's CDR3 is CASSYSLARSYEQYF. As DNA, the CDR3 is TGTGCCAGCAGTTACTCGCTAGCGAGATCCTACGAGCAGTACTTC.

This chain links TRBV28 with TRBJ2-1; maybe TRBD1 (6 bases). CDR1 and CDR2 (germline): MDHEN, SYDVKM. Trimming removed 6 bases at V and 2 bases at J, with 14 bases between. This CDR3 has 15 amino acids. CDR3 in amino acids: CASSPPDSTYNEQFF. CDR3 coding DNA: TGTGCCAGCAGCCCTCCGGACAGCACCTACAATGAGCAGTTCTTC.

The chain recombines TRBV27 with TRBJ2-7, with 10 bases aligning to TRBD2. The V gene's germline CDR1 is MNHEY and CDR2 SMNVEV (reference sequence). The trim removed 7 bases at V and 0 bases at J, leaving 6 bases unmatched. CDR3 size: 15 residues. CDR3 nucleotides: TGTGCCAGCACTTTGCTAGCGGGAGCCTCCTACGAGCAGTACTTC. Its protein product is CASTLLAGASYEQYF.

V gene TRBV7-2 combines with J gene TRBJ2-3; the match to TRBD1 covers 8 bases. The CDR3 is 15 amino acids. CDR1 and CDR2 (germline): SGHTA, FQGNSA. The junction had 8 bases not matched to a gene; V was cut back by 5 bases and J by 4 bases. DNA of the CDR3: TGTGCCAGCAGCCCCGGAGGACAGGGTGCAGATACGCAGTATTTT. Translating it yields CASSPGGQGADTQYF.

The rearrangement joins TRBV30 to TRBJ1-2, with D perhaps TRBD1 (5 bases). Per the germline V gene, CDR1 is GTSNPN and CDR2 is SVGIG (reference sequence). The CDR3 consists of 14 residues. Deletions cut 0 bases from V and 4 bases from J, with 12 bases between. The CDR3 spells CAWSVFGGSYGYTF. The CDR3 region has the DNA TGTGCCTGGAGTGTATTTGGGGGGTCCTATGGCTACACCTTC.

The gene calls are TRBV6-6 and TRBJ2-1; 9 positions match TRBD2. The CDR3 totals 18 residues. V gave up 5 bases and J gave up 8 bases; unmatched junction bases: 19. Germline V CDR1 and CDR2: MNHNY, SVGAGI (reference sequence). The CDR3 loop reads CASSQGSAYSGRRDEQFF. The CDR3 bases are TGTGCCAGCAGTCAGGGGTCGGCTTATAGCGGGAGAAGGGATGAGCAGTTCTTC.

The chain combines TRBV7-9 with TRBJ2-3; D unclear. The CDR3 has 15 amino acids. The germline gives CDR1 SEHNR, CDR2 FQNEAQ (reference sequence). Trimming shortened V by 2 bases and J by 2 bases, and 11 bases separated the two germline ends. CDR3 sequence (DNA): TGTGCCAGCAGCTTATTAGTCGGGTACACAGATACGCAGTATTTT. It codes for CASSLLVGYTDTQYF.

This sequence joins TRBV7-2 and TRBJ2-5, with 7 nucleotides matching TRBD1. CDR3 length: 13 residues. From germline, CDR1 is SGHTA and CDR2 FQGNSA. The V gene end was trimmed by 1 base and the J gene end by 14 bases; junction bases not matched to a gene: 10. This CDR3 reads CASSLDRGIGFYF. The DNA of the CDR3 is TGTGCCAGCAGCTTAGACAGGGGAATTGGGTTTTACTTC.

This clone appeared once. This sequence joins TRBV4-1 and TRBJ2-1; 9 bases line up with TRBD2. J was trimmed by 5 bases and V by 2 bases; bases with no gene match: 7. Germline V lookup: CDR1 MGHRA, CDR2 YSYEKL. The CDR3 runs 16 residues. CDR3: CASSQWASGTNNEQFF. CDR3 DNA sequence: TGCGCCAGCAGCCAATGGGCTAGCGGGACAAACAATGAGCAGTTCTTC.

The V call is TRBV7-2, the J call TRBJ1-2; TRBD1 aligns across 9 bases. CDR1 is SGHTA, CDR2 FQGNSA, per germline. The V segment lost 6 bases and the J segment 6 bases; nucleotides outside the gene matches: 8. The CDR3 length is 14 residues. In DNA, the CDR3 is TGTGCCAGCAGTTCGGGACAGGGTCTAGATGGCTACACCTTC. Translation gives CASSSGQGLDGYTF.